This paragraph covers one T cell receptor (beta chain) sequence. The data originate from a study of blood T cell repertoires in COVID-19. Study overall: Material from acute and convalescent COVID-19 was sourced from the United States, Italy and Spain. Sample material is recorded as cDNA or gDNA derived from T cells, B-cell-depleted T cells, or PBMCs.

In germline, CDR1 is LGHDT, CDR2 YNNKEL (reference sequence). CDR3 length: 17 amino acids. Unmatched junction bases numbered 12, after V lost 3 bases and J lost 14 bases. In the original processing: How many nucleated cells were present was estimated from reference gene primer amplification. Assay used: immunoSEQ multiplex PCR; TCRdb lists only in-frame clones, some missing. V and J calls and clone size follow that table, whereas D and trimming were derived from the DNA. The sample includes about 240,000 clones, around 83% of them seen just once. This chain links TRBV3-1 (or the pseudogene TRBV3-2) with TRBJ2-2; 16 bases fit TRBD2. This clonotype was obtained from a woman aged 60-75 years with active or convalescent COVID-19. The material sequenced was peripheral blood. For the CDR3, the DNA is TGTGCCAGCAGCCAGTTTTCACCGGGACTAGCGGGGGGGCCCCTGTTTTTT. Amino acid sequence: CASSQFSPGLAGGPLFF.